This T cell receptor (beta chain) was observed in a study of blood T cell repertoires in COVID-19. Study at large: The United States, Italy and Spain supplied acute and convalescent COVID-19 samples. Nucleic acid was either cDNA or gDNA, and it came from T cells, B-cell-depleted T cells, or PBMCs.

As processed by the authors: Estimated nucleated cell counts came from reference gene primer amplification. Method: immunoSEQ multiplex PCR; TCRdb's copy keeps in-frame clones and lacks some. V and J calls and clone size follow that table, whereas D and trimming were derived from the DNA. Of about 210,000 clones in the sample, 75% to 85% were seen once. Germline V lookup: CDR1 DFQATT, CDR2 SNEGSKA (reference sequence). V was pared by 3 bases and J by 6 bases, with 7 bases of the junction left unmatched. This CDR3 spans 14 amino acids. The rearrangement joins TRBV20-1 to TRBJ2-3; 9 bases are a match to TRBD2. The receptor's source is a human donor in a cohort sampled during active COVID-19. Sequences were obtained from peripheral blood. The CDR3 nucleotides read TGCAGTGCTAGTATGGGACTAGCAAGCGATACGCAGTATTTT. Its translation is CSASMGLASDTQYF.